In its sample, the clone carrying this T cell receptor (beta chain) was seen many times. Its antigen is as yet unknown. Patients showing uncontrolled infection, other autoimmune disease, pregnancy or lactation were ineligible. Each diagnosis was grounded in clinical symptoms, serum thyroxine and TRAb, thyroid ultrasound, and orbital computed tomography. The record originates from a study of T cells in Graves' hyperthyroidism and ophthalmopathy. Findings and caveats of the study: Most expanded thyroid clonotypes above 0.001 recurred in blood.

There were TCR beta CDR3 regions amplified from RNA transcripts. HTBI primers were used for first-round RT-PCR of the TCR CDR3. TCRdb fed the multiplex PCR reads into MiXCR, producing one record per CDR3 protein. Of about 340,000 distinct CDR3 sequences detected, roughly 20% appear once; the ten largest clones hold about 53%. The TCR sequence derives from a woman aged 50 to 60 with Graves' hyperthyroidism. Input material: blood.

This chain's CDR3 is CASSQGGTGELFF. The CDR3 DNA follows: TGTGCCAGCAGCCAAGGGGGCACCGGGGAGCTGTTTTTT. The gene calls are TRBV3-1 and TRBJ2-2, with D uncertain. The germline CDR1 and CDR2 sequences are LGHDT and YNNKEL (reference sequence). V lost 1 base to trimming and J lost 4 bases, with 4 bases between them. The CDR3 extends over 13 amino acids. Filled out from reference TRBV3-1 and TRBJ2-2, the complete variable domain reads DTAVSQTPKYLVTQMGNDKSIKCEQNLGHDTMYWYKQDSKKFLKIMFSYNNKELIINETVPNRFSPKSPDKAHLNLHINSLELGDSAVYFCASSQGGTGELFFGEGSRLTVL.